Listed below are T cell receptor delta chains from one sample, sequenced in a study of human gamma delta and Vdelta1 T cells. These receptors are not linked to any known antigen. TCRdb re-processed the PCR reads using CATT. The sample carries about 13,000 delta-chain clones, approximately 51% recorded once. Specimen: Vdelta1 gamma-delta T cells from blood grown in culture (DOT cells). These receptors were obtained from a human donor in good health. The CDR3 runs from the conserved cysteine through the conserved F or W. A D gene is named only where the DNA matches it firmly. The size of a clone is reported for some rows only, either as once, few or many, or as a class for expanded clones.

V,D,size,J,DNA,CDR3
TRDV1,TRDD3,.,TRDJ1,TGTGCTCTTGAATTCAACCAGATGATACTGGGGGGGGGGTACACCGATAAACTCATCTTT,CALEFNQMILGGGYTDKLIF
TRDV1,TRDD3,few,TRDJ2,TGTGCTCTTGGGGAACTATCCACCTACTGGGGGCCGACAGCACAACTCTTCTTT,CALGELSTYWGPTAQLFF
TRDV1,.,few,TRDJ1,TGTGCTCTTGGGGAACCCTTCCTTCCTACGGACTCTGGGGGACTCCCAAATAAACTCATCTTT,CALGEPFLPTDSGGLPNKLIF
TRDV1,TRDD3,.,TRDJ1,TGTGCTCTTGGGGAACTAGGCGAAATGGGTCTATCTTCTCCGACTTGTACTGGGGGATGCTCCGATAAACTCATCTTT,CALGELGEMGLSSPTCTGGCSDKLIF
TRDV1,.,.,TRDJ1,TGTGCTCTTGGGGAACGTGGACCTACCGTGCCTGACACCGATAAACTCATCTTT,CALGERGPTVPDTDKLIF
TRDV1,TRDD3,.,TRDJ1,TGTGCTCTTGGGGAACAGGGGGACCGTACTGGGGGATCCACCGATAAACTCATCTTT,CALGEQGDRTGGSTDKLIF
TRDV1,.,few,TRDJ1,TGTGCTCTTGGGGATGCCTTCCACAACTGGGGATTGAGGTACACCGATAAACTCATCTTT,CALGDAFHNWGLRYTDKLIF
TRDV1,TRDD3,.,TRDJ1,TGTGCTCTTGGGGGATCCTATACTGGGGAGACGTACACCGATAAACTCATCTTT,CALGGSYTGETYTDKLIF
TRDV1,TRDD3,few,TRDJ1,TGTGCTCTTGGGGACCGGCCTTCCCGCCCGGGACTGGGGGATACGCACACCGATAAACTCATCTTT,CALGDRPSRPGLGDTHTDKLIF
TRDV1,.,.,TRDJ1,TGTGCTCTTGGGAGGAAACTTCCCCCAGGAGGTCCCATTTTACTCATCTTT,CALGRKLPPGGPILLIF
TRAV38-2/DV8,TRDD3,.,TRDJ1,TGTGCTTATAGGAACCCGAGGAGCCTATACTCGGACTGGGGGATACGCCTAACCGATAAACTCATCTTT,CAYRNPRSLYSDWGIRLTDKLIF
TRDV1,TRDD3,few,TRDJ1,TGTGCTCTTGGGGAACTACTCCCCATATCGCTGGGGGATACCCACACGTACACCGATAAACTCATCTTT,CALGELLPISLGDTHTYTDKLIF
TRDV1,TRDD3,.,TRDJ1,TGTGCTCTTGGGGAAGTTTCCCTTTCGGCGGTGGGCGTTAATGGGGGATATAGGCGGAACACCGATAAACTCATCTTT,CALGEVSLSAVGVNGGYRRNTDKLIF
TRDV1,TRDD3,.,TRDJ1,TGTGCTCTTGGGGAAGGTTCGCGCGGCCGGATACTGGGGGATAACAGGGGGTTGTACACCGATAAACTCATCTTT,CALGEGSRGRILGDNRGLYTDKLIF
TRDV1,.,few,TRDJ1,TGTGCTCTTGGGGAGGTCCTACTTTCGACTGCCCGGCCCACCGATAAACTCATCTTT,CALGEVLLSTARPTDKLIF
TRDV1,TRDD3,.,TRDJ1,TGTGCTCTTGGGGAACTAGTCAGCGGTAGGGGGATACCCCGTGGTTGGACCGATAAACTCATCTTT,CALGELVSGRGIPRGWTDKLIF
TRDV1,.,.,TRDJ1,TGTGCTCTTGGGGAACTAGTTGGGACCGATAAACTCATCTTT,CALGELVGTDKLIF
TRDV1,.,.,TRDJ1,TGTGCTCTTGGGGAACTGTCGGTTTGGGACTCCACCGATAAACTCATCTTT,CALGELSVWDSTDKLIF